The 4 T cell receptor beta chains below all came from one sample that was sequenced in a study of breast tumors, draining lymph nodes, adjacent tissues. TCRdb used MiXCR to reprocess the multiplex PCR reads, holding one entry per CDR3 protein. The sample carries roughly 220,000 distinct CDR3 sequences, less than 40% recorded once. The lymph nodes were axillary draining lymph nodes from breast cancer patients. The sequenced sample was axillary lymph node tissue. The receptors derive from a female donor with breast cancer. Some clones in this sample may be carry-over from other donors' samples.

The rearrangement links TRBV11-2 to TRBJ2-4; no firm D call. V lost 2 bases, J lost 7 bases, and 12 bases lay in between. Germline V gene sequence: CDR1 SGHAT, CDR2 FQNNGV. There are 14 residues in the CDR3. The CDR3 sequence: CASSLRSDRNIQYF. CDR3 sequence (DNA): TGTGCCAGCAGCTTAAGGTCTGATCGTAACATTCAGTACTTC. Filled out from reference TRBV11-2 and TRBJ2-4, the complete variable domain reads EAGVAQSPRYKIIEKRQSVAFWCNPISGHATLYWYQQILGQGPKLLIQFQNNGVVDDSQLPKDRFSAERLKGVDSTLKIQPAKLEDSAVYLCASSLRSDRNIQYFGAGTRLSVL.

This clonotype was picked up a small number of times. The chain joins TRBV7-3 to TRBJ2-2; D gene uncertain. Deletions cut 4 bases from V and 7 bases from J, with 4 bases between. Per germline, CDR1 SGHTA and CDR2 FQGTGA. This CDR3 spans 11 amino acids. In nucleotides, the CDR3 is TGTGCCAGCAGCTCGGGCGGGGAGCTGTTTTTT. Translation: CASSSGGELFF. The complete variable domain, with remaining parts taken from reference TRBV7-3 and TRBJ2-2, reads GAGVSQTPSNKVTEKGKYVELRCDPISGHTALYWYRQSLGQGPEFLIYFQGTGAADDSGLPNDRFFAVRPEGSVSTLKIQRTERGDSAVYLCASSSGGELFFGEGSRLTVL.

This clonotype came up many times. V and J are TRBV7-9 and TRBJ2-1; TRBD2 matches at 9 bases. Trimming at V came to 5 bases and at J to 5 bases, leaving 13 bases not matched to a gene. The CDR3 is 17 amino acids. Germline CDR1 and CDR2: SEHNR and FQNEAQ (reference sequence). The CDR3 DNA is TGTGCCAGCAGCCCCACGCCCGGGGCTAGCGGGGACAATGAGCAGTTCTTC. It translates to CASSPTPGASGDNEQFF.

At least ten counts were recorded for this clonotype. This chain links TRBV6-6 with TRBJ2-1; 11 bases line up with TRBD2. V was clipped by 9 bases and J by 7 bases; unmatched bases: 2. The CDR3 extends over 12 amino acids. The germline CDR1 and CDR2 sequences are MNHNY and SVGAGI (reference sequence). Here the CDR3 reads CASASGGNEQFF. The DNA of the CDR3 is TGTGCCAGTGCTAGCGGGGGGAATGAGCAGTTCTTC.